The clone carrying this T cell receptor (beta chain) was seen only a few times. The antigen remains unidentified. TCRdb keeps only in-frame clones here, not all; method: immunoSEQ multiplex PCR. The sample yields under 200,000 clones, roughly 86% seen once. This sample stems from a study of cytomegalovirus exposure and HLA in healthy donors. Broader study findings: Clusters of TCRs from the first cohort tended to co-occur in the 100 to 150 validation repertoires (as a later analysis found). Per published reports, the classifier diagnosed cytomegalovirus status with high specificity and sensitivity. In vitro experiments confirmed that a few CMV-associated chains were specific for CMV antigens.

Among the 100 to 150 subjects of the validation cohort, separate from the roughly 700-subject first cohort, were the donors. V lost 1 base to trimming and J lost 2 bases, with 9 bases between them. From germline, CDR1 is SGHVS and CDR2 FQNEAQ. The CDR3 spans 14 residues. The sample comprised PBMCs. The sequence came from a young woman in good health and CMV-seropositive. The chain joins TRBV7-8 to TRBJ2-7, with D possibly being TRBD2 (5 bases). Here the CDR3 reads CASSLVSGTYEQYF. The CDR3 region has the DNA TGTGCCAGCAGCTTAGTCTCGGGGACCTACGAGCAGTACTTC.